One sample yielded the 21 T cell receptor beta chains listed below, sequenced in a study of OX40 agonist ivuxolimab in advanced cancers. Library method: the immunoSEQ multiplex PCR assay. TCRdb retrieved this table from immuneACCESS and kept in-frame rearrangements only. Not all clones are present; in checked studies, unresolved V genes account for under half, and no reason is known for the remainder. The sample profile shows 65,000 to 95,000 clones; approximately 90% of them were found once. The ten largest clones add up to around 4.8% of the sample. The sample here was CD4+ or CD8+ T cells sorted from blood, taken in a trial of the OX40 agonist ivuxolimab. These receptors originate from an adult with an advanced solid tumor such as melanoma, head and neck, liver or kidney cancer.

V usage is TRBV21-1 and J usage is TRBJ1-1; no DNA check was done on the table's D call, TRBD1. TRBV21-1 counts as a pseudogene. CDR3 length: 17 residues. The DNA of the CDR3 is TGTGCCAGCGTGCGGTCGGCAGACCGCAGGGGAAACACTGAAGCTTTCTTT. Translation: CASVRSADRRGNTEAFF.

The chain couples TRBV2 to TRBJ2-1; 9 bases fit TRBD1. The V gene's germline CDR1 is SNHLY and CDR2 FYNNEI. Unmatched junction bases numbered 4, after V lost 6 bases and J lost 1 base. This CDR3 contains 15 residues. The CDR3 nucleotides read TGTGCCAGCAGGGAGGACAGGGGATCCTACAATGAGCAGTTCTTC. This encodes CASREDRGSYNEQFF.

The gene calls are TRBV7-2 and TRBJ1-2; no definite D call. This CDR3 contains 16 residues. CDR1 is SGHTA, CDR2 FQGNSA, per germline. The V end lost 1 base, the J end lost 7 bases, and 19 bases lay between the germline ends. The CDR3 loop is CASSLEGSTYSRGYTF. In DNA form, the CDR3 reads TGTGCCAGCAGCTTAGAGGGCAGCACCTATTCACGTGGCTACACCTTC.

The chain carries TRBV6-5 and TRBJ2-2, with D maybe TRBD2 (5 bases). Per germline, CDR1 MNHEY and CDR2 SVGAGI. V gave up 5 bases and J gave up 7 bases, with 8 bases separating them. The CDR3 is 12 amino acids. CDR3 in DNA: TGTGCCAGCAGTCCCGAGGGCGGGGAGCTGTTTTTT. As protein: CASSPEGGELFF.

The V call is TRBV6-6, the J call TRBJ2-5; perhaps TRBD1 as D (6 bases). CDR3 length: 14 amino acids. V was clipped by 5 bases and J by 1 base, with 11 bases between them. Germline CDR1 MNHNY, CDR2 SVGAGI (reference sequence). DNA for the CDR3: TGTGCCAGCAGTCTGGGACATCCCCAAGAGACCCAGTACTTC. Residues: CASSLGHPQETQYF.

The rearrangement joins TRBV5-6 to TRBJ1-4; 10 bases align to TRBD1. The J segment lost 8 bases and the V segment lost 4 bases, leaving 5 bases of the junction unmatched. The CDR3 contains 14 residues. Germline-derived CDR1 and CDR2 are SGHDT and YYEEEE. The CDR3 reads CASSIDRGREKLFF. The CDR3 nucleotides are TGTGCCAGCAGCATTGACAGGGGGCGCGAAAAACTGTTTTTT. The whole variable domain, remainder taken from reference TRBV5-6 and TRBJ1-4, is DAGVTQSPTHLIKTRGQQVTLRCSPKSGHDTVSWYQQALGQGPQFIFQYYEEEERQRGNFPDRFSGHQFPNYSSELNVNALLLGDSALYLCASSIDRGREKLFFGSGTQLSVL.

The CDR3 DNA sequence: TGTGCCAGCAGCTTGGCGGCAGTGCCTTTGACGACCCAGTACTTC. This sequence encodes CASSLAAVPLTTQYF. The J gene is TRBJ2-5, the V gene TRBV5-8; no clear D. Germline values: CDR1 SGHTS, CDR2 YDEGEE. Between the trimmed V and J ends, which lost 0 bases and 7 bases, there was a span of 16 bases. The CDR3 sequence is 15 residues long.

This chain joins TRBV5-1 and TRBJ2-7; D unclear. The germline CDR1 and CDR2 sequences are SGHRS and YFSETQ. The CDR3 contains 14 residues. Trimming stripped 0 bases from V and 2 bases from J, with 9 bases between. CDR3 DNA: TGCGCCAGCAGCTTGGAGACGGGCCCCTACGAGCAGTACTTC. Translated: CASSLETGPYEQYF. Complete variable domain (other parts from reference TRBV5-1 and TRBJ2-7): KAGVTQTPRYLIKTRGQQVTLSCSPISGHRSVSWYQQTPGQGLQFLFEYFSETQRNKGNFPGRFSGRQFSNSRSEMNVSTLELGDSALYLCASSLETGPYEQYFGPGTRLTVT.

This chain links TRBV29-1 with TRBJ2-7, with 9 bases lining up with TRBD2. This CDR3 has 15 amino acids. Germline loops: CDR1 SQVTM, CDR2 ANQGSEA. The V segment lost 2 bases and the J segment 2 bases; nucleotides outside the gene matches: 7. CDR3 protein: CSVELGGRGAYEQYF. DNA for the CDR3: TGCAGCGTTGAATTGGGCGGGAGGGGGGCCTACGAGCAGTACTTC.

The chain combines TRBV6-5 with TRBJ2-1; D is unresolved. Germline CDR1 and CDR2: MNHEY and SVGAGI. V lost 6 bases and J lost 7, with 7 bases in between. The CDR3 runs 11 residues. The CDR3 DNA follows: TGTGCCAGCAGCACCGTAAATGAGCAGTTCTTC. It specifies CASSTVNEQFF.

This rearrangement joins TRBV28 to TRBJ2-5; 14 nucleotides line up with TRBD2. The germline gives CDR1 MDHEN, CDR2 SYDVKM. The CDR3 has 17 amino acids. V lost 3 bases to trimming and J lost 2 bases; unmatched junction nucleotides: 5. The CDR3 sequence is CASSFGLAGGPQETQYF. Written as DNA, the CDR3 is TGTGCCAGCAGTTTCGGACTAGCGGGAGGACCACAAGAGACCCAGTACTTC.

The chain recombines TRBV7-2 with TRBJ2-1; D call uncertain. The CDR3 extends over 15 amino acids. Trimming removed 5 bases from V and 0 bases from J, with 11 bases in between. In germline, CDR1 is SGHTA, CDR2 FQGNSA. This CDR3 is CASSVDIGSYNEQFF. The CDR3, as DNA: TGTGCCAGCAGCGTAGACATTGGCTCCTACAATGAGCAGTTCTTC.

The chain combines TRBV6-5 with TRBJ2-5; either TRBD1 or TRBD2 may fit D (6 bases each). Between the trimmed V and J ends, which lost 7 bases and 4 bases, there was a span of 19 bases. Germline CDR1 MNHEY, CDR2 SVGAGI. The CDR3 consists of 15 residues. CDR3: CASTNRGRGAETQYF. Here the CDR3 DNA reads TGTGCCAGCACCAATCGGGGGCGCGGGGCAGAGACCCAGTACTTC.

This clone appeared a few times. The chain uses TRBV4-1 and TRBJ2-2; the D gene could be TRBD1 or TRBD2 (5 bases each). This CDR3 has 14 residues. V was trimmed by 9 bases and J by 7 bases, leaving 18 bases between them. CDR1 and CDR2 from the germline V gene are MGHRA and YSYEKL. CDR3 nucleotide sequence: TGCGCCAGTAGGGGACGGGGAATTGTCGGGGAGCTGTTTTTT. Its protein product is CASRGRGIVGELFF.

The chain uses TRBV5-1 and TRBJ2-5; the D gene is possibly TRBD1 (5 bases). Germline V lookup: CDR1 SGHRS, CDR2 YFSETQ. The V end was cut by 0 bases, the J end by 4 bases, with 10 bases between. The CDR3 has 14 amino acids. CDR3 amino acids: CASSLAIGVETQYF. DNA for the CDR3: TGCGCCAGCAGCTTGGCGATAGGGGTAGAGACCCAGTACTTC.

This chain links TRBV27 with TRBJ2-2; D gene uncertain. Germline CDR1 and CDR2: MNHEY and SMNVEV (reference sequence). V was clipped by 1 base and J by 3 bases, with 0 bases between them. There are 12 residues in the CDR3. In nucleotides, the CDR3 is TGTGCCAGCAGTTTATACACCGGGGAGCTGTTTTTT. Its translation: CASSLYTGELFF.

This chain connects TRBV7-3 to TRBJ2-6; D unresolved. The CDR3 is made up of 13 amino acids. Trimming stripped 3 bases from V and 3 bases from J, with 3 bases between. Germline V gives CDR1 SGHTA, CDR2 FQGTGA. The CDR3 here is CASSFSGANVLTF. The CDR3 DNA reads TGTGCCAGCAGCTTTAGTGGGGCCAACGTCCTGACTTTC.

The V call is TRBV27, the J call TRBJ2-2; unclear D gene. V lost 5 bases, J lost 6 bases, and 10 bases lay in between. The germline V gene encodes CDR1 MNHEY and CDR2 SMNVEV (reference sequence). The CDR3 spans 13 residues. CDR3 nucleotides: TGTGCCAGCAGTCCCCGGGTGGCCGGGGAGCTGTTTTTT. Its protein is CASSPRVAGELFF.

The V and J genes are TRBV27 and TRBJ2-5; 8 positions agree with TRBD2. The CDR3 is 15 amino acids. From germline, CDR1 is MNHEY and CDR2 SMNVEV (reference sequence). Germline trimming cut 6 bases from V and 1 base from J; bases unmatched to any gene: 7. The chain's CDR3 is CASSPFLAGQETQYF. The CDR3 DNA sequence: TGTGCCAGCAGCCCTTTCCTAGCGGGCCAAGAGACCCAGTACTTC.

The genes are TRBV5-8 and TRBJ2-1; 8 nucleotides agree with TRBD2. The V gene end was trimmed by 1 base and the J gene end by 1 base; junction bases not matched to a gene: 7. The CDR3 extends over 17 amino acids. Germline V CDR1 and CDR2: SGHTS, YDEGEE. As DNA, the CDR3 is TGTGCCAGCAGCTTGTACAGCGGGGGAGTGTCCTACAATGAGCAGTTCTTC. Its protein is CASSLYSGGVSYNEQFF.

The V gene is TRBV4-2, the J gene TRBJ2-7; D might be TRBD2 (6 bases). This CDR3 is built from 16 residues. CDR1 is LGHNA and CDR2 is YNFKEQ in the germline V gene. Trimming cost V 0 bases and J 2 bases, with 14 bases left between them. This chain's CDR3 is CASSQDRREMPYEQYF. CDR3 bases: TGTGCCAGCAGCCAAGATCGACGGGAGATGCCCTACGAGCAGTACTTC.